This TCR beta chain derives from a study of OX40 agonist ivuxolimab in advanced cancers. Study at large: The dose-escalation cohort had hepatocellular carcinoma, melanoma, renal cell or head and neck cancer.

Sequencing used immunoSEQ multiplex PCR; TCRdb keeps in-frame clones, though not all of them. The table has under 100,000 clones, approximately 87% seen once. The germline V and J ends were trimmed by 6 bases and 1 base, with 6 bases remaining between them. The CDR3 has 12 amino acids. CDR1 is LNHDA, CDR2 SQIVND, per germline (reference sequence). Only one count was recorded for this clone. This specimen includes other DNA sequences encoding the same CDR3. The sequences come from CD4+ or CD8+ T cells sorted from blood, collected in a trial of the OX40 agonist ivuxolimab. The source is an adult with an advanced solid tumor such as melanoma, head and neck, liver or kidney cancer. J is TRBJ1-1 and V is TRBV19; maybe TRBD1 (5 bases). CDR3 loop: CASRDRNTEAFF. Written as DNA, the CDR3 is TGTGCCAGTAGAGACAGGAACACTGAAGCTTTCTTT.